The clone carrying this T cell receptor (beta chain) showed up many times. Previously described methods and listed TCR primers were used for bulk TCR libraries. Via MiXCR, TCRdb re-called the PCR reads, giving one row per CDR3 protein. There are 550,000 to 750,000 distinct CDR3 sequences in the sample; about 20% occur only once, and about 0.9% lies in the top ten. Naive CD8 T cells were sorted as CD8+CD4-CCR7+CD45RA+. The data originate from a study of molecular identifiers for immune sequencing clone quantification. Looking at the study overall: Across replicate runs, RNA obtained from around 20,000 or 100,000 naive CD8 cells was divided into five, with four undergoing sequencing.

Sequenced input: naive CD8+ T cells from blood, with Jurkat cell RNA spiked in. Specified subset: FACS-sorted CD8+CD4-CCR7+CD45RA+ naive T cells. The TCR originated in a human donor in good health. Some libraries in this study had Jurkat cell RNA spiked in.

As DNA, the CDR3 is TGTGCCAGCAGCTTTGGTGGGGGGAGCGCAGATACGCAGTATTTT. This sequence encodes CASSFGGGSADTQYF. The chain has TRBV7-8 and TRBJ2-3; D may be TRBD2 (6 bases). Germline CDR1 reads SGHVS; CDR2 reads FQNEAQ. Between the trimmed V and J ends, which lost 3 bases and 4 bases, there was a span of 14 bases. CDR3 length: 15 amino acids.